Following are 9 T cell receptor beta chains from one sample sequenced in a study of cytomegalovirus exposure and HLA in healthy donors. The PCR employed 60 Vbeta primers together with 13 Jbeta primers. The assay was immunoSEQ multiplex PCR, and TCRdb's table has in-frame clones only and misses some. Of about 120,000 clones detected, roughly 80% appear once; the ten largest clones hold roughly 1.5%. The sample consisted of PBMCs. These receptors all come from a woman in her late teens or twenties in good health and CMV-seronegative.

CDR3 residues: CASSPGAGDSGYTF. CDR3 DNA: TGCGCCAGCAGCCCCGGGGCAGGGGACAGTGGCTACACCTTC. This sequence joins TRBV5-1 and TRBJ1-2; 7 positions match TRBD1. Per germline, CDR1 SGHRS and CDR2 YFSETQ. Trimming removed 4 bases from V and 7 bases from J; junction bases left unmatched: 10. There are 14 residues in the CDR3.

The CDR3 sequence is CASSQEVGGAEAFF. CDR3 DNA: TGCGCCAGCAGCCAAGAAGTTGGCGGCGCTGAAGCTTTCTTT. The chain employs TRBV4-3 and TRBJ1-1; D uncertain. In germline, CDR1 is LGHNA, CDR2 YSLEER. Trimming left V 0 bases short and J 6 bases short, with 11 bases between. The CDR3 consists of 14 residues.

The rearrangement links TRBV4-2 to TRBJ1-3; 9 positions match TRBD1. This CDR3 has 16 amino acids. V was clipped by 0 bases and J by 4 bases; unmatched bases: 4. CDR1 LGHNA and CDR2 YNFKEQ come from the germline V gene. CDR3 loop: CASSQEQGAEGNTIYF. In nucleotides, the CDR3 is TGTGCCAGCAGCCAAGAACAGGGGGCGGAGGGAAACACCATATATTTT.

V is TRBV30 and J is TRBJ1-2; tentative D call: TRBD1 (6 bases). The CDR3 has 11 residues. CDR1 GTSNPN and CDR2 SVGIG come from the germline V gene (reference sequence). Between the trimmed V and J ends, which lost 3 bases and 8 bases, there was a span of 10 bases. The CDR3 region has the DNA TGTGCCTGGAGAGGCAGGGGCGGCTACACCTTC. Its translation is CAWRGRGGYTF.

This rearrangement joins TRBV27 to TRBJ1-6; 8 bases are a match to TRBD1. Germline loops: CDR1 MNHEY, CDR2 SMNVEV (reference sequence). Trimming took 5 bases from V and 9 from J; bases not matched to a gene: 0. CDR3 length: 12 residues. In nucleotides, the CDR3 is TGTGCCAGCAGTGACAGGGGTTCACCCCTCCACTTT. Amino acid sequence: CASSDRGSPLHF.

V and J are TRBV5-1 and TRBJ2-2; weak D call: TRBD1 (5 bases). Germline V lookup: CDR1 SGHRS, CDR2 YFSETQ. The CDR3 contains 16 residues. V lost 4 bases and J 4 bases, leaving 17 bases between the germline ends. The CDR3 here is CASSQGELIGTGELFF. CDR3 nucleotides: TGCGCCAGCAGCCAAGGGGAACTCATTGGCACCGGGGAGCTGTTTTTT.

CDR3 in amino acids: CASGLVNSYEQYF. The CDR3 region has the DNA TGTGCTAGTGGTTTGGTAAACAGCTACGAGCAGTACTTC. This rearrangement joins TRBV12-5 to TRBJ2-7; D remains unclear. This CDR3 has 13 amino acids. Germline loops: CDR1 LGHNT, CDR2 FRNRAP. V lost 0 bases and J lost 3, with 6 bases in between.

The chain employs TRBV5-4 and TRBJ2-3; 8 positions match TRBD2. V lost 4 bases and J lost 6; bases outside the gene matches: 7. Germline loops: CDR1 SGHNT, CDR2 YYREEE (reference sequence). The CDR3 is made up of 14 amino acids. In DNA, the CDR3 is TGTGCCAGCAGCCCCGGGGGGGCTGACGATACGCAGTATTTT. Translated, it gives CASSPGGADDTQYF.

The CDR3 region is CASSPPPRTGVKEQFF. The CDR3 DNA is TGTGCCAGCAGCCCCCCGCCCCGGACAGGGGTCAAGGAGCAGTTCTTC. The V call is TRBV6-6, the J call TRBJ2-1; 9 bases agree with TRBD1. V was clipped by 6 bases and J by 10 bases; unmatched bases: 16. The CDR3 extends over 16 amino acids. Looked up from germline, CDR1 is MNHNY and CDR2 is SVGAGI (reference sequence).